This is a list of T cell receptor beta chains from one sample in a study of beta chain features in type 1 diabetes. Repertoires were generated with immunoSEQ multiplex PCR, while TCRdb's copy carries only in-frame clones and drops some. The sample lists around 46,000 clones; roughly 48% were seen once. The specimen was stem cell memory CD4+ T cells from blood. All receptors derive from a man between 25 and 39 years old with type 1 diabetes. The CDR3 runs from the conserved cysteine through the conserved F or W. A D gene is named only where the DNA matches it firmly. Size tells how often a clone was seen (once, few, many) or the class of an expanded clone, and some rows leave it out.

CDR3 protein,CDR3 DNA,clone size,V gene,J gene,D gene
CASSFVWGTGRSPIYEQYF,TGTGCCAGCAGTTTCGTCTGGGGGACAGGAAGGAGCCCGATCTACGAGCAGTACTTC,few,TRBV28,TRBJ2-7,TRBD1
CASSEQGRLTF,TGCGCCAGCAGCGAGCAAGGAAGACTAACCTTT,-,TRBV5-1,TRBJ2-3,-
CASSPGTEAFF,TGTGCCAGCTCCCCGGGGACTGAAGCTTTCTTT,-,TRBV18,TRBJ1-1,-
CASSSGATNEKLFF,TGCGCCAGCAGCTCCGGAGCAACTAATGAAAAACTGTTTTTT,-,TRBV5-1,TRBJ1-4,-
CASSMLDRFSAQPQHF,TGTGCCAGTAGTATGTTGGACAGGTTCTCGGCTCAGCCCCAGCATTTT,-,TRBV19,TRBJ1-5,TRBD1
CASSLVGRGLRYGYTF,TGTGCCAGCAGCTTAGTGGGCAGGGGGCTGCGATATGGCTACACCTTC,-,TRBV7-2,TRBJ1-2,TRBD1
CASSASVAGGYEQYF,TGTGCCAGCAGCGCTAGCGTCGCAGGGGGATACGAGCAGTACTTC,-,TRBV13,TRBJ2-7,-
CASSPSGAGNTIYF,TGTGCCAGCAGCCCCTCAGGGGCTGGAAACACCATATATTTT,few,TRBV6-6,TRBJ1-3,-
CASSVGGGNQPQHF,TGTGCCAGCAGCGTAGGAGGCGGAAATCAGCCCCAGCATTTT,-,TRBV9,TRBJ1-5,-
CAWTKLSMENRGQYF,TGTGCCTGGACCAAACTTTCGATGGAAAATAGAGGCCAGTACTTC,-,TRBV30,TRBJ2-5,-
CASKPRRGSDEQFF,TGTGCCAGCAAGCCACGGCGCGGGAGTGATGAGCAGTTCTTC,-,TRBV6-1,TRBJ2-1,TRBD2
CASSLVGSGTTEQYF,TGTGCCAGCAGCTTAGTAGGTAGCGGGACAACCGAGCAGTACTTC,-,TRBV7-2,TRBJ2-7,TRBD2
CASSPTRLTPSQHF,TGTGCCAGCAGTCCAACGCGTTTGACACCGTCCCAGCATTTT,-,TRBV27,TRBJ1-5,-
CATSRDQPGETQYF,TGTGCCACCAGCAGAGATCAGCCCGGGGAGACCCAGTACTTC,-,TRBV15,TRBJ2-5,-
CASTDARGYGYTF,TGTGCCAGCACGGACGCACGGGGCTATGGCTACACCTTC,few,TRBV7-2,TRBJ1-2,-
CASSLGQLSYNEQFF,TGCGCCAGCAGCTTGGGACAGCTCTCCTACAATGAGCAGTTCTTC,-,TRBV5-1,TRBJ2-1,-
CASSLAPNTEAFF,TGTGCCAGCAGCTTGGCTCCGAACACTGAAGCTTTCTTT,few,TRBV7-9,TRBJ1-1,-
CASSLDLGTGVNYGYTF,TGTGCCAGCAGCTTAGATCTCGGGACAGGGGTGAACTATGGCTACACCTTC,-,TRBV7-2,TRBJ1-2,TRBD1
CAWIPKGSGTDTQYF,TGTGCCTGGATCCCCAAGGGTAGCGGCACAGATACGCAGTATTTT,-,TRBV30,TRBJ2-3,-
CASSPGTIQETQYF,TGTGCCAGCAGCCCGGGGACTATTCAAGAGACCCAGTACTTC,few,TRBV7-2,TRBJ2-5,TRBD2
CASSLTGGTSTDTQYF,TGTGCCAGCAGCTTAACTGGCGGGACTAGCACAGATACGCAGTATTTT,-,TRBV7-3,TRBJ2-3,-
CASRADRGSGANVLTF,TGTGCCAGCAGGGCAGATAGAGGGTCCGGGGCCAACGTCCTGACTTTC,-,TRBV25-1,TRBJ2-6,-
CASSLTGGNTEAFF,TGTGCCAGCAGTCTTACAGGGGGGAACACTGAAGCTTTCTTT,few,TRBV6-1,TRBJ1-1,TRBD1
CASSPGMWGNTIYF,TGTGCCAGCAGCCCCGGGATGTGGGGAAACACCATATATTTT,-,TRBV9,TRBJ1-3,-
CASSPIHVRGLAFF,TGCGCCAGCAGCCCGATACACGTGAGGGGGTTGGCTTTCTTT,-,TRBV4-1,TRBJ1-1,-
CASSPNSYEQYF,TGTGCCAGCTCACCTAACTCCTACGAGCAGTACTTC,-,TRBV18,TRBJ2-7,-
CASSSSGNTGELFF,TGTGCCAGCAGCTCGAGCGGGAACACCGGGGAGCTGTTTTTT,few,TRBV7-9,TRBJ2-2,-
CASSLAASGRLRQYF,TGTGCCAGCAGCTTAGCGGCTAGCGGGAGGTTACGGCAGTACTTC,-,TRBV13,TRBJ2-7,TRBD2
CASSSPGLGKEQFF,TGTGCCAGCAGTTCTCCGGGACTAGGGAAGGAGCAGTTCTTC,-,TRBV6-5,TRBJ2-1,TRBD2
CASTLGLQENYGYTF,TGCGCCAGCACCTTGGGATTACAGGAGAACTATGGCTACACCTTC,-,TRBV5-1,TRBJ1-2,-
CAISESDYSNQPQHF,TGTGCCATCAGTGAGTCCGACTATAGCAATCAGCCCCAGCATTTT,-,TRBV10-3,TRBJ1-5,-
CASSLLAGKQFF,TGTGCCAGCAGTTTACTAGCAGGCAAGCAGTTCTTC,few,TRBV28,TRBJ2-1,-
CASSYSGGRAYNEQFF,TGTGCCAGCAGTTACTCGGGCGGGAGGGCCTACAATGAGCAGTTCTTC,-,TRBV6-6,TRBJ2-1,TRBD2
CASSRGSNQPQHF,TGTGCCAGCTCAAGGGGTAGCAATCAGCCCCAGCATTTT,-,TRBV7-9,TRBJ1-5,-
CASSPGVGGWEKLFF,TGTGCCAGTAGTCCTGGAGTAGGTGGATGGGAAAAACTGTTTTTT,-,TRBV19,TRBJ1-4,-
CASSSNSRGDTQYF,TGCGCCAGCAGCTCAAATTCCCGCGGTGATACGCAGTATTTT,once,TRBV5-1,TRBJ2-3,-
CATKEAVAFQPQHF,TGTGCCACCAAAGAGGCCGTGGCGTTTCAGCCCCAGCATTTT,-,TRBV6-1,TRBJ1-5,-
CASSRLPPFSGNEQFF,TGTGCCAGCAGCCGGCTCCCCCCTTTTTCGGGCAATGAGCAGTTCTTC,few,TRBV7-2,TRBJ2-1,-
CASSRGSSGNYNEQFF,TGTGCCAGTAGTAGAGGATCTAGCGGGAACTACAATGAGCAGTTCTTC,few,TRBV19,TRBJ2-1,TRBD2
CASRLTDQMDEQFF,TGTGCCAGCAGGTTGACAGACCAAATGGATGAGCAGTTCTTC,-,TRBV6-1,TRBJ2-1,-